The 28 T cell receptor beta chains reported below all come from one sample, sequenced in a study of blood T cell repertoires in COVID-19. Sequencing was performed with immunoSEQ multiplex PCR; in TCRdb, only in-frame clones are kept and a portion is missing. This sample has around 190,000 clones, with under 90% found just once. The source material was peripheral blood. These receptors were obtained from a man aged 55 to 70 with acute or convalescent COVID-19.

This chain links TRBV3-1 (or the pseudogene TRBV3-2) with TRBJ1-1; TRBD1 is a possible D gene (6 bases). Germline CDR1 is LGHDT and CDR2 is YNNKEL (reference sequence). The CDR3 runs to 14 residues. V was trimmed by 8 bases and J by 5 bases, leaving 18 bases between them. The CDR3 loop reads CASAFTGRITEAFF. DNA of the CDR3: TGTGCCAGCGCTTTCACAGGGCGGATAACTGAAGCTTTCTTT.

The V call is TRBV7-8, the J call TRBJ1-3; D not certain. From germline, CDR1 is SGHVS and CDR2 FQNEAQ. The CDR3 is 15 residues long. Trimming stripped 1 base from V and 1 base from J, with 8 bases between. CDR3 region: CASSLGQRSGNTIYF. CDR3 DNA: TGTGCCAGCAGCTTAGGGCAGCGATCTGGAAACACCATATATTTT.

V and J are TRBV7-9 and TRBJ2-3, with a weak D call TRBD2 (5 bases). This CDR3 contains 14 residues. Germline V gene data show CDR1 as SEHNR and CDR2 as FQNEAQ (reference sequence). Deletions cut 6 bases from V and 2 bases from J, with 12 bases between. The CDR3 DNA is TGTGCCAGCAGGAGGGTCCCCAACACAGATACGCAGTATTTT. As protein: CASRRVPNTDTQYF.

The CDR3 sequence is CASSLYSYEQYF. The DNA of the CDR3 is TGTGCCAGCTCACTCTACTCCTACGAGCAGTACTTC. This chain connects TRBV18 to TRBJ2-7; no reliable D call. This CDR3 is 12 amino acids long. Germline CDR1 and CDR2: KGHSH and LQKENI. The V end lost 4 bases, the J end lost 0 bases, and 4 bases lay between the germline ends.

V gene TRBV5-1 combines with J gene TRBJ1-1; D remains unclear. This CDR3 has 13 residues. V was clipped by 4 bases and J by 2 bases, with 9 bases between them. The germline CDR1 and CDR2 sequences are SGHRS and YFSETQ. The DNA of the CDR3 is TGCGCCAGCAGCCTCCGAGGAAACACTGAAGCTTTCTTT. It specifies CASSLRGNTEAFF.

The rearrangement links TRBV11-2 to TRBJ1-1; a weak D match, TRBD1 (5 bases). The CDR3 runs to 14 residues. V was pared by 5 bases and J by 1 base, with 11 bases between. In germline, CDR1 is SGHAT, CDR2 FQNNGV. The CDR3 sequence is CASSPTDTNTEAFF. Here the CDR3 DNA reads TGTGCCAGCAGCCCCACGGACACGAACACTGAAGCTTTCTTT.

CDR3 bases: TGTGCCAGCAGCGTAGAACCGGGACATAGTACCGGGGAGCTGTTTTTT. Amino acids: CASSVEPGHSTGELFF. The chain joins TRBV9 to TRBJ2-2; a possible D gene is TRBD1 (6 bases). Germline-derived CDR1 and CDR2 are SGDLS and YYNGEE. V was shortened by 0 bases and J by 5 bases, with 14 bases between the two germline ends. The CDR3 extends over 16 amino acids.

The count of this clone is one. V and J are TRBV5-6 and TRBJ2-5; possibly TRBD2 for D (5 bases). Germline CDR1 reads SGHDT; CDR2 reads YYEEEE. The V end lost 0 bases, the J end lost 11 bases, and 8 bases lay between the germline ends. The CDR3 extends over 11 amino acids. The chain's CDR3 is CASSLGGEQYF. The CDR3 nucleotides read TGTGCCAGCAGCTTGGGGGGAGAGCAGTACTTC.

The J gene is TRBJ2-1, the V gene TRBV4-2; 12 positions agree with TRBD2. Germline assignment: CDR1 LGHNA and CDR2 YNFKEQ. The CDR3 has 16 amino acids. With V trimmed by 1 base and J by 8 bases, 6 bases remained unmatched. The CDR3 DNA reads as TGTGCCAGCAGCCAAGGCCCTAGCGGGGGGGCCGATGAGCAGTTCTTC. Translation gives CASSQGPSGGADEQFF.

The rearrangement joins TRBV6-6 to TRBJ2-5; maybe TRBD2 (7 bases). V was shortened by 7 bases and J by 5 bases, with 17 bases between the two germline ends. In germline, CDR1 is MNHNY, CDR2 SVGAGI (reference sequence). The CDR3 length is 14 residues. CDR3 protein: CASNEGGAAETQYF. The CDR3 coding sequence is TGTGCCAGCAACGAGGGGGGGGCGGCGGAGACCCAGTACTTC.

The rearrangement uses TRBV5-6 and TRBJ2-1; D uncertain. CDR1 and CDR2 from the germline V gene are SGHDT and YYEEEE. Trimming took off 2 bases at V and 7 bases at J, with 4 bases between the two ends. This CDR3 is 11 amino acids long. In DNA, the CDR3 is TGTGCCAGCAGCTTTTATAATGAGCAGTTCTTC. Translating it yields CASSFYNEQFF.

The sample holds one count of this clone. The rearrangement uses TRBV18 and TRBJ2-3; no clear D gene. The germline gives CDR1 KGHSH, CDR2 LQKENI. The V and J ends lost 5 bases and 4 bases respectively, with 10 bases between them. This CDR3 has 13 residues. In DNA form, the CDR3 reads TGTGCCAGCTCATCAAACGAGGCAGATACGCAGTATTTT. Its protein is CASSSNEADTQYF.

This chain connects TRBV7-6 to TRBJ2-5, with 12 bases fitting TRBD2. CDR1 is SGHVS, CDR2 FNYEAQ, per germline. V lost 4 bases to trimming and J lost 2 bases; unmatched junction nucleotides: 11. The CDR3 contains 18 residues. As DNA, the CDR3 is TGTGCCAGCAGCTATCGACTAGCGGGAGCGAGGAAGCAAGAGACCCAGTACTTC. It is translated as CASSYRLAGARKQETQYF.

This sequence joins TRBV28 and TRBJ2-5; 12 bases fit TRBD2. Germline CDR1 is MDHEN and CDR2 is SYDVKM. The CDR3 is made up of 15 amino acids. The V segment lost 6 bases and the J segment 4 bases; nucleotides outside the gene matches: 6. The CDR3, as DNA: TGTGCCAGCAGCTTCCTAGCGGGAGGGGGAGAGACCCAGTACTTC. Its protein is CASSFLAGGGETQYF.

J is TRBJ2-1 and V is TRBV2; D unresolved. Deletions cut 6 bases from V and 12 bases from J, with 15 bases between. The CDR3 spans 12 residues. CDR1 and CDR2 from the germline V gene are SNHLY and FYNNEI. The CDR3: CASSGLDTLQFF. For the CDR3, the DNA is TGTGCCAGCAGCGGATTAGACACCCTGCAGTTCTTC.

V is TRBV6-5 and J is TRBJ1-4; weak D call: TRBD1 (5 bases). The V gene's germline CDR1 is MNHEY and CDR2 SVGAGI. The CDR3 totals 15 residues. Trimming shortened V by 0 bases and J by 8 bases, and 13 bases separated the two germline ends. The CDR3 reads CASSYSGGAGEKLFF. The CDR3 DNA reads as TGTGCCAGCAGTTACTCGGGTGGGGCTGGGGAAAAACTGTTTTTT.

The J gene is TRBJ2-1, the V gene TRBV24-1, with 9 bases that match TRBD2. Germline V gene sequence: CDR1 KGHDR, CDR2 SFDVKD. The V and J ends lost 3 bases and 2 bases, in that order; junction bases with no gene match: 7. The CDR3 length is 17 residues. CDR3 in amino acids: CATSDPPRGGAYNEQFF. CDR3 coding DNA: TGTGCCACCAGTGATCCTCCGCGGGGGGGCGCCTACAATGAGCAGTTCTTC.

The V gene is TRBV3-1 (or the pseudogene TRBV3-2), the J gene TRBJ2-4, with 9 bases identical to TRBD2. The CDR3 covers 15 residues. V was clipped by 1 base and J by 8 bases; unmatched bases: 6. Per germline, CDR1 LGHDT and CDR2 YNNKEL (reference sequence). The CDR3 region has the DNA TGTGCCAGCAGCCAAGTAGTAGCGGGAGCAGACATTCAGTACTTC. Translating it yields CASSQVVAGADIQYF.

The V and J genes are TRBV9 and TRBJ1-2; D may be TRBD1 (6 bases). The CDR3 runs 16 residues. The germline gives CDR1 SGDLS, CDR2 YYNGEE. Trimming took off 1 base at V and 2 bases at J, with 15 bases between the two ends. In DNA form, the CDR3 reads TGTGCCAGCAGCGTAAAACCACAGGGTACCAACTATGGCTACACCTTC. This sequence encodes CASSVKPQGTNYGYTF.

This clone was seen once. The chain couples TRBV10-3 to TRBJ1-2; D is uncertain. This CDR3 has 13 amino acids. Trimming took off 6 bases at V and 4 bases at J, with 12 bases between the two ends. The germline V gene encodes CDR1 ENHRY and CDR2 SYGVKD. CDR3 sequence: CAISRETGYGYTF. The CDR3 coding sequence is TGTGCCATCAGCCGCGAGACGGGCTATGGCTACACCTTC.

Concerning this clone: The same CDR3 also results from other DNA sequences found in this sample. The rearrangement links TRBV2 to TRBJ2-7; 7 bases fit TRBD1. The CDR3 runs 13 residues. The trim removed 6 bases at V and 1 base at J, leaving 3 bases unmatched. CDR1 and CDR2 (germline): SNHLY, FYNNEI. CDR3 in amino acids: CASRRQGSYEQYF. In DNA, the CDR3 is TGTGCCAGCAGAAGACAGGGTTCCTACGAGCAGTACTTC. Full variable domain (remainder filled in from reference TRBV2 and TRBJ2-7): EPEVTQTPSHQVTQMGQEVILRCVPISNHLYFYWYRQILGQKVEFLVSFYNNEISEKSEIFDDQFSVERPDGSNFTLKIRSTKLEDSAMYFCASRRQGSYEQYFGPGTRLTVT.

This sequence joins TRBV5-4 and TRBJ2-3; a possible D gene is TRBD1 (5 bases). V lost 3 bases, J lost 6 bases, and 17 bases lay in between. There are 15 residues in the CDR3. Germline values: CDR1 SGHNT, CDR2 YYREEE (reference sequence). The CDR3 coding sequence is TGTGCCAGCAGCTCGAAGGGCAGGGTAGTGGATACGCAGTATTTT. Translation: CASSSKGRVVDTQYF.

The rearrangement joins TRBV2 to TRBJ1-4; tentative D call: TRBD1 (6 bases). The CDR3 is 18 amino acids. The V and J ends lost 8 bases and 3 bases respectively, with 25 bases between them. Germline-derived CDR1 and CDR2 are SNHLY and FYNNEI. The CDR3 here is CASASPGTTRGANEKLFF. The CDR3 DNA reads TGTGCCAGCGCCTCCCCCGGGACAACCCGAGGGGCTAATGAAAAACTGTTTTTT. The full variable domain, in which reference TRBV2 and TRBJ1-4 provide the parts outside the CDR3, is EPEVTQTPSHQVTQMGQEVILRCVPISNHLYFYWYRQILGQKVEFLVSFYNNEISEKSEIFDDQFSVERPDGSNFTLKIRSTKLEDSAMYFCASASPGTTRGANEKLFFGSGTQLSVL.

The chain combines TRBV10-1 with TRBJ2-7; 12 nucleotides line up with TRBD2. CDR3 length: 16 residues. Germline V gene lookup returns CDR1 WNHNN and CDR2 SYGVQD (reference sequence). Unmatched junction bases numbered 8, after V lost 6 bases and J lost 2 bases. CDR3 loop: CASRSQPSGGAYEQYF. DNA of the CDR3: TGCGCCAGCAGGTCACAACCTAGCGGGGGGGCCTACGAGCAGTACTTC.

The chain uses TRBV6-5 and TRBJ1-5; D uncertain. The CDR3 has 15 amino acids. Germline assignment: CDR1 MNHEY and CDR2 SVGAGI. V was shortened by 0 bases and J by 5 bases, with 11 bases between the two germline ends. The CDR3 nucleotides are TGTGCCAGCAGTTACTCTCACGGGTCGGATCAGCCCCAGCATTTT. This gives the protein CASSYSHGSDQPQHF.

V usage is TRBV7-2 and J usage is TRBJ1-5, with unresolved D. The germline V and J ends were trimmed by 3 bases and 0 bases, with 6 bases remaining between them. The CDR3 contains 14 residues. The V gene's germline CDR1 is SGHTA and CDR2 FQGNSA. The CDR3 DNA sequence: TGTGCCAGCAGCTTTAGCTATAGCAATCAGCCCCAGCATTTT. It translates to CASSFSYSNQPQHF.

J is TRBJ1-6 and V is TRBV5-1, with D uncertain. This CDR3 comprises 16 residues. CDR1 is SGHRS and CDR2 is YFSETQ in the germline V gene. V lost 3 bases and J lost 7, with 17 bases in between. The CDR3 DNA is TGCGCCAGCAGCTGGTTTGGCACCGGGGTCAATTCACCCCTCCACTTT. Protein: CASSWFGTGVNSPLHF.

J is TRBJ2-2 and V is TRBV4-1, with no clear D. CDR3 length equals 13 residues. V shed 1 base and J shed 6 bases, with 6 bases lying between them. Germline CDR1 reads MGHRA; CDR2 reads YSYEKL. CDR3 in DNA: TGCGCCAGCAGCCAAGCGAGGCCCGGGGAGCTGTTTTTT. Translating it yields CASSQARPGELFF.